These T cell receptor beta chains were read from a single sample in a study of cytomegalovirus exposure and HLA in healthy donors. Some clones are missing from TCRdb's copy, which holds only in-frame ones; the method was immunoSEQ multiplex PCR. The repertoire holds approximately 170,000 clones, with 65% to 85% as singletons. Sample: PBMCs. These receptors came from a woman under 30 in good health and CMV-seronegative. Each CDR3 is given with its conserved first and last residue. Fields, in order: clone size, V gene, J gene, D gene, CDR3 protein, CDR3 DNA. The D gene is left open where the match is weak. Clone size, where shown, is once, few, many, or a class for clones that have expanded.

>.|TRBV19|TRBJ2-1|TRBD2
CASSSHTGTSGEYTYNEQFF
TGTGCCAGTAGTTCACATACCGGGACTAGCGGAGAGTACACCTACAATGAGCAGTTCTTC
>few|TRBV19|TRBJ2-2|.
CASSIGYRNTGELFF
TGTGCCAGTAGTATAGGCTACCGGAACACCGGGGAGCTGTTTTTT
>.|TRBV5-6|TRBJ2-1|.
CASSSGGKAYNEQFF
TGTGCCAGCAGCTCAGGCGGGAAGGCCTACAATGAGCAGTTCTTC
>.|TRBV7-9|TRBJ2-2|.
CASSLVATSLFF
TGTGCCAGCAGCTTAGTAGCGACCTCGCTGTTTTTT
>.|TRBV2|TRBJ2-5|TRBD1
CASNNFGTEETQYF
TGTGCCAGCAACAATTTCGGGACAGAGGAGACCCAGTACTTC
>.|TRBV29-1|TRBJ1-2|.
CSADEGRGVYGYTF
TGCAGCGCCGATGAGGGCAGGGGCGTCTATGGCTACACCTTC
>.|TRBV23-1|TRBJ2-5|.
CASSWGRANLTQYF
TGCGCCAGCAGTTGGGGCAGGGCCAACCTGACCCAGTACTTC
>.|TRBV19|TRBJ1-1|TRBD1
CASTYGGTGNMNTEAFF
TGTGCCAGTACCTACGGAGGGACAGGGAACATGAACACTGAAGCTTTCTTT
>.|TRBV5-1|TRBJ2-7|.
CASSLTGIKLYEQYF
TGCGCCAGCAGCCTTACAGGGATCAAACTCTACGAGCAGTACTTC
>.|TRBV4-1|TRBJ2-5|TRBD1
CASSHLRTGGQETQYF
TGCGCCAGCAGCCACCTTCGGACAGGCGGGCAAGAGACCCAGTACTTC
>.|TRBV10-3|TRBJ1-5|.
CAIRPAGGSNQPQHF
TGTGCCATCAGGCCAGCGGGGGGTAGCAATCAGCCCCAGCATTTT
>few|TRBV6-5|TRBJ1-2|TRBD1
CASSYDRGRNYGYTF
TGTGCCAGCAGTTACGACAGGGGGCGAAACTATGGCTACACCTTC
>.|TRBV19|TRBJ2-5|TRBD2
CASSTLAGGGQETQYF
TGTGCCAGTAGTACGCTAGCGGGAGGTGGCCAAGAGACCCAGTACTTC
>.|TRBV4-1|TRBJ2-7|.
CASSPGTRGSYEQYF
TGCGCCAGCAGCCCCGGGACCCGGGGGTCCTACGAGCAGTACTTC
>.|TRBV4-3|TRBJ1-5|.
CASSQDYAGSSQPQHF
TGCGCCAGCAGCCAAGATTACGCGGGAAGTTCTCAGCCCCAGCATTTT
>.|TRBV7-9|TRBJ2-1|TRBD2
CASSDNWATSGLRNEQFF
TGTGCCAGCAGCGACAACTGGGCGACTAGCGGCCTAAGAAATGAGCAGTTCTTC
>.|TRBV27|TRBJ2-1|TRBD2
CASGLGAGGYNEQFF
TGTGCCAGCGGCCTAGGAGCGGGAGGGTACAATGAGCAGTTCTTC
>.|TRBV27|TRBJ2-2|.
CASSLLGLGELFF
TGTGCCAGCAGTTTACTGGGACTCGGGGAGCTGTTTTTT
>.|TRBV19|TRBJ1-5|.
CASGGGGYSNQPQHF
TGTGCCAGTGGGGGAGGGGGGTATAGCAATCAGCCCCAGCATTTT
>.|TRBV10-3|TRBJ2-5|.
CAISESGGGPFQETQYF
TGTGCCATCAGTGAGTCTGGGGGGGGCCCTTTCCAAGAGACCCAGTACTTC
>.|TRBV4-2|TRBJ2-2|.
CASSQDKADTGELFF
TGTGCCAGCAGCCAAGATAAAGCGGACACCGGGGAGCTGTTTTTT
>.|TRBV18|TRBJ1-2|TRBD1
CASSPSGQGAGGYTF
TGTGCCAGCTCACCCTCGGGACAGGGGGCTGGCGGCTACACCTTC
>once|TRBV6-1|TRBJ2-3|TRBD2
CASSVVAGVADTQYF
TGTGCCAGCAGTGTGGTAGCGGGAGTTGCAGATACGCAGTATTTT
>.|TRBV6-1|TRBJ1-5|.
CASTPQDQPQHF
TGTGCCAGCACGCCGCAGGATCAGCCCCAGCATTTT
>once|TRBV19|TRBJ2-7|.
CASRPQVAVNEQYF
TGTGCCAGTAGGCCCCAGGTGGCTGTCAACGAGCAGTACTTC
>.|TRBV19|TRBJ1-1|TRBD1
CASSIGAGRGTEAFF
TGTGCCAGTAGTATAGGGGCGGGCAGGGGGACTGAAGCTTTCTTT
>.|TRBV7-9|TRBJ2-3|.
CSSSFSFRTDTQYF
TGTTCCAGCAGCTTTTCTTTCCGCACAGATACGCAGTATTTT
>.|TRBV5-5|TRBJ2-5|.
CASSLYETQYF
TGTGCCAGCAGCTTGTATGAGACCCAGTACTTC
>.|TRBV2|TRBJ1-1|.
CASRVGWGGRTEAFF
TGTGCCAGCAGGGTGGGGTGGGGGGGGAGGACTGAAGCTTTCTTT
>.|TRBV9|TRBJ2-2|TRBD2
CASSKSGGGELFF
TGTGCCAGCAGCAAAAGCGGGGGCGGGGAGCTGTTTTTT
>.|TRBV19|TRBJ2-1|.
CASSGRGNEQFF
TGTGCCAGTAGCGGGAGAGGCAATGAGCAGTTCTTC
>.|TRBV10-3|TRBJ2-2|TRBD1
CAIGGQGDTGELFF
TGTGCCATCGGAGGACAGGGAGACACCGGGGAGCTGTTTTTT
>.|TRBV5-6|TRBJ1-2|TRBD1
CASTSVYRGREGYTF
TGTGCCAGCACATCAGTTTACAGGGGGCGAGAAGGCTACACCTTC
>.|TRBV7-8|TRBJ2-7|TRBD1
CASSGTGPYEQYF
TGTGCCAGCAGCGGGACAGGCCCCTACGAGCAGTACTTC
>once|TRBV6-1|TRBJ2-1|TRBD2
CASSVLAANYNEQFF
TGTGCCAGCAGTGTTCTAGCGGCCAATTACAATGAGCAGTTCTTC
>.|TRBV19|TRBJ1-1|.
CASSIGRNTEAFF
TGTGCCAGTAGTATAGGGAGGAACACTGAAGCTTTCTTT
>.|TRBV4-3|TRBJ1-2|.
CASSQEVRSRVNYGYTF
TGCGCCAGCAGCCAAGAAGTTAGGTCCCGGGTAAACTATGGCTACACCTTC
>few|TRBV6-5|TRBJ1-4|.
CASSYTRQDEKLFF
TGTGCCAGCAGTTACACCAGACAGGATGAAAAACTGTTTTTT
>.|TRBV7-8|TRBJ2-5|TRBD2
CASSFRSVGGGVTQYF
TGTGCCAGCAGCTTCCGCAGCGTGGGGGGGGGAGTGACCCAGTACTTC
>.|TRBV7-6|TRBJ2-5|TRBD2
CASSLAGGLAGAQETQYF
TGTGCCAGCAGCTTAGCCGGGGGACTAGCGGGAGCTCAAGAGACCCAGTACTTC
>.|TRBV5-1|TRBJ1-1|.
CASSSGIPRGAFF
TGCGCCAGCAGCTCCGGAATCCCTCGAGGAGCTTTCTTT
>.|TRBV11-3|TRBJ2-7|.
CASSLESGRTYEQYF
TGTGCCAGCAGCTTAGAAAGCGGGCGTACCTACGAGCAGTACTTC
>.|TRBV7-2|TRBJ2-1|TRBD2
CASSLQSGGAPNEQFF
TGTGCCAGCAGCTTGCAAAGCGGGGGGGCACCCAATGAGCAGTTCTTC
>.|TRBV2|TRBJ2-5|TRBD2
CASLGLAGGRGTQYF
TGTGCCAGCTTGGGACTAGCGGGAGGGCGGGGGACCCAGTACTTC
>.|TRBV10-3|TRBJ2-2|.
CAIGDGSDTGELFF
TGTGCCATCGGGGATGGGAGCGACACCGGGGAGCTGTTTTTT
>once|TRBV5-1|TRBJ1-2|TRBD1
CASSLVSGGTGDGYTF
TGCGCCAGCAGCTTGGTCAGTGGGGGGACAGGGGATGGCTACACCTTC
>.|TRBV7-9|TRBJ2-7|TRBD2
CASSLAPSGMVYEQYF
TGTGCCAGCAGCTTAGCCCCTAGCGGGATGGTGTACGAGCAGTACTTC
>.|TRBV7-9|TRBJ2-2|.
CASSLYNTGELFF
TGTGCCAGCAGCTTATATAACACCGGGGAGCTGTTTTTT
>.|TRBV6-5|TRBJ2-2|.
CASSYSRATGELFF
TGTGCCAGCAGTTACTCTCGCGCCACCGGGGAGCTGTTTTTT
>.|TRBV9|TRBJ2-2|TRBD2
CASSRTSGSDLGAGELFF
TGTGCCAGCAGTAGGACTAGCGGGAGTGACTTGGGGGCCGGGGAGCTGTTTTTT
>.|TRBV7-9|TRBJ2-2|TRBD1
CASSDGQENTGELFF
TGTGCCAGCAGTGACGGACAGGAAAACACCGGGGAGCTGTTTTTT
>.|TRBV7-2|TRBJ1-2|TRBD1
CASSRNRGRESGYTF
TGTGCCAGCAGTCGGAACAGGGGGCGCGAATCTGGCTACACCTTC
>.|TRBV28|TRBJ2-7|.
CASSGVRGYEQYF
TGTGCCAGCAGTGGGGTCAGGGGCTACGAGCAGTACTTC
>.|TRBV5-1|TRBJ2-7|TRBD2
CASSLSPSGSYEQYF
TGCGCCAGCTCCCTGTCCCCTAGCGGGAGTTACGAGCAGTACTTC
>.|TRBV7-2|TRBJ2-1|TRBD2
CASSSQSSGSSYNEQFF
TGTGCCAGCAGCTCACAATCTAGCGGGAGCTCCTACAATGAGCAGTTCTTC
>.|TRBV29-1|TRBJ2-7|TRBD1
CSVSGTGVEQYF
TGCAGCGTCTCCGGGACAGGGGTCGAGCAGTACTTC
>.|TRBV28|TRBJ1-5|.
CASSFAGSTFSNQPQHF
TGTGCCAGCAGTTTTGCAGGCTCAACTTTTAGCAATCAGCCCCAGCATTTT
>.|TRBV9|TRBJ2-3|.
CASSVGPDTDTQYF
TGTGCCAGCAGCGTAGGGCCAGACACAGATACGCAGTATTTT
>.|TRBV7-9|TRBJ1-1|TRBD1
CASSPGTGNFLLNTEAFF
TGTGCCAGCAGCCCCGGGACAGGGAACTTTTTACTTAACACTGAAGCTTTCTTT